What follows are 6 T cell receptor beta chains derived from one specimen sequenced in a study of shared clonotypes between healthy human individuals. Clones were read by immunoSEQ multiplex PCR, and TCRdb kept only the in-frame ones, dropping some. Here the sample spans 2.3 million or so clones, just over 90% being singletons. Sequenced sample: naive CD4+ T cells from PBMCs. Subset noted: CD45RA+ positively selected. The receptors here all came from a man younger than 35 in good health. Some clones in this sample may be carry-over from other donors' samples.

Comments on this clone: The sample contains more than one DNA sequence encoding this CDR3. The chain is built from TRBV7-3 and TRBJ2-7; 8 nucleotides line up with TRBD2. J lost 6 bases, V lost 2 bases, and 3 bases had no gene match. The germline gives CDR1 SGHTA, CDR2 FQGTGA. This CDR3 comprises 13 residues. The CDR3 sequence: CASSLAGGGEQYF. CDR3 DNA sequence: TGTGCCAGCAGCTTAGCGGGAGGCGGCGAGCAGTACTTC.

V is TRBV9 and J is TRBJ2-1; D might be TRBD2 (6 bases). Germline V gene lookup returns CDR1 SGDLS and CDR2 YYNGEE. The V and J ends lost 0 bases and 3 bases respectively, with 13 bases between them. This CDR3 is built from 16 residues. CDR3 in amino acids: CASSVAPSVNYNEQFF. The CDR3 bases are TGTGCCAGCAGCGTAGCCCCTAGCGTGAACTACAATGAGCAGTTCTTC.

CDR3 protein: CASSRTRGETQYF. The CDR3, as DNA: TGCGCCAGCAGCCGAACCAGGGGAGAGACCCAGTACTTC. J is TRBJ2-5 and V is TRBV4-1; D is perhaps TRBD1 (6 bases). This CDR3 has 13 amino acids. Between the trimmed V and J ends, which lost 4 bases and 4 bases, there was a span of 10 bases. CDR1 and CDR2 from the germline V gene are MGHRA and YSYEKL.

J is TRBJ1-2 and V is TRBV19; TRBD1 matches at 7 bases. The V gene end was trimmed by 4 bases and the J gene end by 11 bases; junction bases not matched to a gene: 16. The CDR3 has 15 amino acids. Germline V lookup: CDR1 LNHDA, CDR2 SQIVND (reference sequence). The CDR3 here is CASSNPPGQSPRYTF. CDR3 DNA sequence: TGTGCCAGTAGTAACCCTCCGGGACAGTCCCCGCGGTACACCTTC.

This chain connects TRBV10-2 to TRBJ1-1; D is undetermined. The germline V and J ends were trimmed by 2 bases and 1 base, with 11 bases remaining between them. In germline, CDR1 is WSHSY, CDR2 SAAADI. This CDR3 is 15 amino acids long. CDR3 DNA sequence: TGCGCCAGCAGTGAGGGATACCGCCCGAACACTGAAGCTTTCTTT. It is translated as CASSEGYRPNTEAFF.

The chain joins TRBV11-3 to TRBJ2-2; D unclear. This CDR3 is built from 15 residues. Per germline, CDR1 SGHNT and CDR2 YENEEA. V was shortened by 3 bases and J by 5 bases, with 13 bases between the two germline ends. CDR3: CASSLGIAGTGELFF. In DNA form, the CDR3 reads TGTGCCAGCAGCTTGGGAATAGCCGGGACCGGGGAGCTGTTTTTT.